This is a list of T cell receptor beta chains from one sample in a study of blood T cell repertoires in COVID-19. Produced via immunoSEQ multiplex PCR; TCRdb's table is partial and in-frame only. The sample lists 200,000 or so clones, approximately 80% seen once, with around 1.8% in the top ten. Material: PBMCs or T cells enriched from blood (not recorded which). The origin of the receptors is a man aged 60 to 69 who had recovered from COVID-19. CDR3s include the opening cysteine and the closing phenylalanine or tryptophan. D genes are given only for firm matches. Clone size appears in some rows only: once, few, many, or a class for an expanded clone.

J gene: TRBJ2-3; D gene: TRBD1; clone size: -; V gene: TRBV5-1; CDR3 protein: CASSPGQARGPDTQYF; CDR3 DNA: TGCGCCAGCAGCCCGGGACAGGCTAGAGGACCAGATACGCAGTATTTT
J gene: TRBJ2-2; D gene: TRBD1; clone size: -; V gene: TRBV27; CDR3 protein: CASSLKARTGVGTGELFF; CDR3 DNA: TGTGCCAGCAGTTTAAAGGCGAGAACAGGGGTCGGCACCGGGGAGCTGTTTTTT
J gene: TRBJ2-5; D gene: -; clone size: -; V gene: TRBV19; CDR3 protein: CASSINRGFETQYF; CDR3 DNA: TGTGCCAGTAGTATTAACCGAGGTTTTGAGACCCAGTACTTC
J gene: TRBJ1-2; D gene: -; clone size: -; V gene: TRBV2; CDR3 protein: CASRREKANYGYTF; CDR3 DNA: TGTGCCAGCAGGAGGGAGAAAGCTAACTATGGCTACACCTTC
J gene: TRBJ2-2; D gene: -; clone size: -; V gene: TRBV6-5; CDR3 protein: CASSYFRGFNTGELFF; CDR3 DNA: TGTGCCAGCAGTTACTTCCGGGGATTTAACACCGGGGAGCTGTTTTTT
J gene: TRBJ1-5; D gene: -; clone size: -; V gene: TRBV2; CDR3 protein: CASQRQDYQPQHF; CDR3 DNA: TGTGCCAGCCAGAGACAGGACTATCAGCCCCAGCATTTT
J gene: TRBJ1-5; D gene: -; clone size: -; V gene: TRBV27; CDR3 protein: CASRSQRHNQPQHF; CDR3 DNA: TGTGCCAGCAGGTCACAGCGGCACAATCAGCCCCAGCATTTT
J gene: TRBJ1-4; D gene: -; clone size: -; V gene: TRBV11-2; CDR3 protein: CASSLQGGIEKLFF; CDR3 DNA: TGTGCCAGCAGCCTACAGGGAGGGATTGAAAAACTGTTTTTT
J gene: TRBJ1-2; D gene: TRBD1; clone size: -; V gene: TRBV11-1; CDR3 protein: CASSSGTGGDGYTF; CDR3 DNA: TGTGCCAGCAGCTCCGGGACAGGGGGTGATGGCTACACCTTC
J gene: TRBJ1-5; D gene: TRBD1; clone size: once; V gene: TRBV19; CDR3 protein: CASSIRDRGNQPQHF; CDR3 DNA: TGTGCCAGTAGTATACGGGACAGGGGCAATCAGCCCCAGCATTTT
J gene: TRBJ2-1; D gene: TRBD1; clone size: -; V gene: TRBV7-9; CDR3 protein: CASSARADRGDEQFF; CDR3 DNA: TGTGCCAGCAGCGCCAGAGCGGACAGGGGCGATGAGCAGTTCTTC
J gene: TRBJ1-5; D gene: -; clone size: -; V gene: TRBV27; CDR3 protein: CASSFGQGNQPQHF; CDR3 DNA: TGTGCCAGCAGTTTTGGGCAGGGCAATCAGCCCCAGCATTTT
J gene: TRBJ2-1; D gene: TRBD2; clone size: -; V gene: TRBV4-1; CDR3 protein: CASSQADGTSRFTEQFF; CDR3 DNA: TGCGCCAGCAGCCAAGCTGACGGGACTAGCCGATTCACTGAGCAGTTCTTC
J gene: TRBJ1-5; D gene: -; clone size: -; V gene: TRBV18; CDR3 protein: CASSPGAVRGQPQHF; CDR3 DNA: TGTGCCAGCTCACCTGGGGCTGTTCGTGGTCAGCCCCAGCATTTT
J gene: TRBJ2-3; D gene: TRBD2; clone size: -; V gene: TRBV27; CDR3 protein: CASSLIGLAATGDTQYF; CDR3 DNA: TGTGCCAGCAGTTTAATAGGACTAGCGGCCACGGGAGATACGCAGTATTTT
J gene: TRBJ1-1; D gene: -; clone size: -; V gene: TRBV7-3; CDR3 protein: CASSQSGANTEAFF; CDR3 DNA: TGTGCCAGCAGCCAATCAGGGGCGAACACTGAAGCTTTCTTT
J gene: TRBJ1-1; D gene: TRBD1; clone size: -; V gene: TRBV15; CDR3 protein: CATSRPGQGNTEAFF; CDR3 DNA: TGTGCCACCAGCAGACCCGGACAGGGCAACACTGAAGCTTTCTTT
J gene: TRBJ2-5; D gene: TRBD1; clone size: -; V gene: TRBV19; CDR3 protein: CASSRQGVQETQYF; CDR3 DNA: TGTGCCAGTAGCAGACAGGGGGTCCAAGAGACCCAGTACTTC
J gene: TRBJ1-5; D gene: TRBD1; clone size: -; V gene: TRBV7-3; CDR3 protein: CASSQGAGQPQHF; CDR3 DNA: TGTGCCAGCAGTCAGGGGGCTGGGCAGCCCCAGCATTTT
J gene: TRBJ1-1; D gene: TRBD1; clone size: -; V gene: TRBV15; CDR3 protein: CATRADRVGDTEAFF; CDR3 DNA: TGTGCCACCAGAGCCGACAGGGTGGGCGACACTGAAGCTTTCTTT
J gene: TRBJ2-7; D gene: -; clone size: -; V gene: TRBV7-2; CDR3 protein: CASSLALVGPYEQYF; CDR3 DNA: TGTGCCAGCAGCTTAGCTTTAGTTGGTCCCTACGAGCAGTACTTC
J gene: TRBJ1-4; D gene: -; clone size: -; V gene: TRBV30; CDR3 protein: CAWSVHGSGANEKLFF; CDR3 DNA: TGTGCCTGGAGTGTACACGGGTCCGGTGCTAATGAAAAACTGTTTTTT
J gene: TRBJ2-2; D gene: -; clone size: -; V gene: TRBV10-1; CDR3 protein: CASSEAVNTGELFF; CDR3 DNA: TGCGCCAGCAGTGAGGCGGTAAACACCGGGGAGCTGTTTTTT
J gene: TRBJ2-3; D gene: TRBD2; clone size: -; V gene: TRBV10-1; CDR3 protein: CASSDLGLAADTQYF; CDR3 DNA: TGCGCCAGCAGTGATTTGGGACTAGCGGCAGATACGCAGTATTTT
J gene: TRBJ1-5; D gene: -; clone size: -; V gene: TRBV6-5; CDR3 protein: CASSRQYNQPQHF; CDR3 DNA: TGTGCCAGCAGCCGACAGTACAATCAGCCCCAGCATTTT
J gene: TRBJ2-7; D gene: TRBD1; clone size: -; V gene: TRBV30; CDR3 protein: CAWRNRGSYEQYF; CDR3 DNA: TGTGCCTGGAGGAACAGGGGCTCCTACGAGCAGTACTTC
J gene: TRBJ1-5; D gene: -; clone size: -; V gene: TRBV12-3/TRBV12-4; CDR3 protein: CASSFRGDGPQHF; CDR3 DNA: TGTGCCAGCAGTTTCAGGGGAGATGGGCCCCAGCATTTT
J gene: TRBJ1-5; D gene: -; clone size: -; V gene: TRBV19; CDR3 protein: CASSIPDVRVGNQPQHF; CDR3 DNA: TGTGCCAGTAGTATACCTGATGTCAGGGTGGGCAATCAGCCCCAGCATTTT
J gene: TRBJ1-2; D gene: TRBD1; clone size: -; V gene: TRBV7-3; CDR3 protein: CASSLMRTGTYGYTF; CDR3 DNA: TGTGCCAGCAGCTTAATGCGGACAGGGACCTATGGCTACACCTTC
J gene: TRBJ2-1; D gene: -; clone size: -; V gene: TRBV12-5; CDR3 protein: CASGEQSAANEQFF; CDR3 DNA: TGTGCTAGTGGTGAACAGTCGGCCGCGAATGAGCAGTTCTTC
J gene: TRBJ1-2; D gene: -; clone size: -; V gene: TRBV9; CDR3 protein: CASSPRLANYGYTF; CDR3 DNA: TGTGCCAGCAGCCCCCGTCTAGCTAACTATGGCTACACCTTC
J gene: TRBJ1-1; D gene: -; clone size: -; V gene: TRBV5-1; CDR3 protein: CASSLGQPNTEAFF; CDR3 DNA: TGCGCCAGCAGCTTGGGACAGCCGAACACTGAAGCTTTCTTT
J gene: TRBJ1-6; D gene: -; clone size: -; V gene: TRBV7-9; CDR3 protein: CASSRGQTSSYNSPLHF; CDR3 DNA: TGTGCCAGCAGCCGGGGACAAACCAGCTCCTATAATTCACCCCTCCACTTT
J gene: TRBJ1-2; D gene: TRBD1; clone size: few; V gene: TRBV5-1; CDR3 protein: CASSRQTPTGGIYGYTF; CDR3 DNA: TGCGCCAGCAGCCGTCAAACACCGACAGGGGGAATTTATGGCTACACCTTC
J gene: TRBJ2-7; D gene: -; clone size: -; V gene: TRBV10-3; CDR3 protein: CAINGGLGTSYEQYF; CDR3 DNA: TGTGCCATCAATGGAGGCCTCGGTACCTCCTACGAGCAGTACTTC
J gene: TRBJ2-7; D gene: -; clone size: -; V gene: TRBV11-2; CDR3 protein: CASSFTGPYEQYF; CDR3 DNA: TGTGCCAGCAGCTTCACAGGTCCCTACGAGCAGTACTTC
J gene: TRBJ1-1; D gene: -; clone size: -; V gene: TRBV6-5; CDR3 protein: CASSYSRGSDTEAFF; CDR3 DNA: TGTGCCAGCAGTTACTCAAGGGGCAGTGACACTGAAGCTTTCTTT
J gene: TRBJ2-7; D gene: -; clone size: -; V gene: TRBV5-1; CDR3 protein: CASSFGLAYEQYF; CDR3 DNA: TGCGCCAGCAGCTTCGGGCTAGCTTACGAGCAGTACTTC
J gene: TRBJ1-2; D gene: -; clone size: -; V gene: TRBV5-1; CDR3 protein: CASSLEFGRRGDGYTF; CDR3 DNA: TGCGCCAGCAGCTTGGAGTTTGGCCGGCGGGGAGATGGCTACACCTTC
J gene: TRBJ1-2; D gene: -; clone size: -; V gene: TRBV7-2; CDR3 protein: CASSAGTGLYGYTF; CDR3 DNA: TGTGCCAGCAGCGCAGGGACGGGACTCTATGGCTACACCTTC
J gene: TRBJ2-1; D gene: -; clone size: -; V gene: TRBV18; CDR3 protein: CASSPQGRNEQFF; CDR3 DNA: TGTGCCAGCTCACCTCAGGGTAGAAATGAGCAGTTCTTC
J gene: TRBJ1-2; D gene: -; clone size: many; V gene: TRBV3-1/TRBV3-2; CDR3 protein: CASSHRVYGYTF; CDR3 DNA: TGTGCCAGCAGCCACAGGGTGTATGGCTACACCTTC
J gene: TRBJ2-1; D gene: -; clone size: -; V gene: TRBV6-5; CDR3 protein: CASSYSRQGYNEQFF; CDR3 DNA: TGTGCCAGCAGTTACTCCCGTCAGGGTTACAATGAGCAGTTCTTC
J gene: TRBJ2-3; D gene: TRBD2; clone size: -; V gene: TRBV7-2; CDR3 protein: CASSLGSGVTDTQYF; CDR3 DNA: TGTGCCAGCAGCTTAGGTAGCGGGGTCACAGATACGCAGTATTTT
J gene: TRBJ1-4; D gene: -; clone size: few; V gene: TRBV7-9; CDR3 protein: CASSLSGGAYEKLFF; CDR3 DNA: TGTGCCAGCAGCTTATCCGGCGGGGCATATGAAAAACTGTTTTTT
J gene: TRBJ1-1; D gene: -; clone size: once; V gene: TRBV4-3; CDR3 protein: CASSQDFAGRFTEAFF; CDR3 DNA: TGCGCCAGCAGCCAAGATTTCGCGGGTAGGTTCACTGAAGCTTTCTTT
J gene: TRBJ1-2; D gene: -; clone size: -; V gene: TRBV5-6; CDR3 protein: CASSSRVVRIYGYTF; CDR3 DNA: TGTGCCAGCAGCTCCAGGGTGGTCCGGATTTATGGCTACACCTTC
J gene: TRBJ1-2; D gene: -; clone size: few; V gene: TRBV2; CDR3 protein: CASSAVGDGYTF; CDR3 DNA: TGTGCCAGCAGTGCGGTGGGAGATGGCTACACCTTC
J gene: TRBJ1-6; D gene: TRBD1; clone size: -; V gene: TRBV30; CDR3 protein: CAWSVLAGGLAPLHF; CDR3 DNA: TGTGCCTGGAGTGTACTTGCAGGGGGCCTCGCACCCCTCCACTTT
J gene: TRBJ1-1; D gene: -; clone size: few; V gene: TRBV4-3; CDR3 protein: CASSQVLGLGTEAFF; CDR3 DNA: TGCGCCAGCAGCCAAGTACTGGGGCTCGGGACTGAAGCTTTCTTT
J gene: TRBJ1-4; D gene: -; clone size: -; V gene: TRBV2; CDR3 protein: CGSTWKASEKLFF; CDR3 DNA: TGTGGGAGCACCTGGAAGGCTAGTGAAAAACTGTTTTTT
J gene: TRBJ1-5; D gene: -; clone size: -; V gene: TRBV7-9; CDR3 protein: CASSGPRDNNQPQHF; CDR3 DNA: TGTGCCAGCAGCGGCCCTAGGGACAACAATCAGCCCCAGCATTTT
J gene: TRBJ2-5; D gene: TRBD2; clone size: once; V gene: TRBV24-1; CDR3 protein: CATSDSGLAEQETQYF; CDR3 DNA: TGTGCCACCAGTGATTCCGGGCTAGCGGAGCAAGAGACCCAGTACTTC
J gene: TRBJ2-1; D gene: TRBD1; clone size: -; V gene: TRBV5-4; CDR3 protein: CASRPPGDRASSYNEQFF; CDR3 DNA: TGTGCCAGCAGACCCCCCGGGGACAGGGCTTCATCCTACAATGAGCAGTTCTTC
J gene: TRBJ1-2; D gene: -; clone size: -; V gene: TRBV6-5; CDR3 protein: CASKDQGLANYGYTF; CDR3 DNA: TGTGCCAGCAAAGATCAGGGACTAGCTAACTATGGCTACACCTTC
J gene: TRBJ1-2; D gene: TRBD1; clone size: -; V gene: TRBV5-1; CDR3 protein: CASSLAGTGEGGYTF; CDR3 DNA: TGCGCCAGCAGCTTGGCCGGGACAGGGGAAGGTGGCTACACCTTC
J gene: TRBJ1-4; D gene: -; clone size: -; V gene: TRBV6-5; CDR3 protein: CASSRRGTEKLFF; CDR3 DNA: TGTGCCAGCAGCCGAAGGGGGACCGAAAAACTGTTTTTT
J gene: TRBJ2-3; D gene: -; clone size: -; V gene: TRBV7-3; CDR3 protein: CASSYTGSDTQYF; CDR3 DNA: TGTGCCAGCAGTTATACAGGGTCAGATACGCAGTATTTT